The clone carrying this TCR beta chain has a handful of counts. The antigen remains undetermined. TCRdb re-derived calls from the 5' RACE reads in MiXCR, one entry per CDR3 protein. The data hold hundreds of thousands of distinct CDR3 sequences, with around a sixth observed a single time. This sample is part of a study of T-cell memory formation after mild COVID-19. Study-level points and caveats: Whereas later expanders leaned CD4+, clones contracting day 15 to 85 showed a balanced CD4/CD8 makeup. Mainly in CM and EM were contracting CD4+ clones; CD8+ were in EMRA.

CDR3 size: 14 residues. Germline CDR1 is LNHDA and CDR2 is SQIVND (reference sequence). Trimming removed 5 bases from V and 3 bases from J; junction bases left unmatched: 5. The specimen sequenced was PBMCs or a T cell subset sorted from them (not recorded which). The chain has TRBV19 and TRBJ1-1, with 8 bases identical to TRBD1. This TCR came from an adult woman who had mild COVID-19 (a few samples of this study predate the infection). Cell type and time point are not known. CDR3 sequence reads: CASSHQGADTEAFF. DNA of the CDR3: TGTGCCAGTAGTCATCAGGGGGCTGACACTGAAGCTTTCTTT.